Listed below are T cell receptor beta chains from one sample, sequenced in a study of OX40 agonist ivuxolimab in advanced cancers. Clones were sequenced by immunoSEQ multiplex PCR, and TCRdb holds only the in-frame ones, with some missing. This table has 95,000 to 150,000 clones, over 85% appearing once. The sample was CD4+ or CD8+ T cells sorted from blood, taken in a trial of the OX40 agonist ivuxolimab. The receptor source for this set is an adult with an advanced solid tumor such as melanoma, head and neck, liver or kidney cancer. The CDR3 runs from the conserved cysteine through the conserved F or W. D genes are given only for firm matches. For some rows the clone size is stated as once, few or many, or as a class when expanded; others skip it.

>TRBV5-6|-|TRBJ1-2|TRBD1
CASSLLGTGDRYGYTF
TGTGCCAGCAGCTTGTTAGGGACAGGGGATCGGTATGGCTACACCTTC
>TRBV5-4|-|TRBJ2-5|-
CASSLVSGQTQYF
TGTGCCAGCAGCTTAGTGTCCGGCCAGACCCAGTACTTC
>TRBV29-1|-|TRBJ2-1|-
CSVGRVPYNEQFF
TGCAGCGTTGGCAGGGTCCCCTACAATGAGCAGTTCTTC
>TRBV29-1|-|TRBJ1-2|-
CSALQGVYGYTF
TGCAGCGCCTTACAGGGAGTCTATGGCTACACCTTC
>TRBV4-2|-|TRBJ2-5|-
CASSKTTVGETQYF
TGTGCCAGCAGTAAAACGACGGTCGGGGAGACCCAGTACTTC
>TRBV11-2|-|TRBJ1-1|-
CASSFLFLGAAMNTEAFF
TGTGCCAGCAGCTTTTTATTTCTGGGGGCAGCCATGAACACTGAAGCTTTCTTT
>TRBV4-2|once|TRBJ2-1|TRBD2
CASSQGLAGTSSYNEQFF
TGTGCCAGCAGCCAAGGTTTAGCGGGGACAAGCTCCTACAATGAGCAGTTCTTC
>TRBV28|-|TRBJ1-2|-
CASWGGGRLSPSHDYYGYTF
TGTGCCAGCTGGGGCGGGGGGCGTCTTTCCCCATCGCACGATTACTATGGCTACACCTTC
>TRBV4-1|-|TRBJ2-5|TRBD2
CASSQNPGGLAQETQYF
TGCGCCAGCAGCCAAAACCCCGGGGGACTAGCCCAAGAGACCCAGTACTTC
>TRBV6-6|-|TRBJ1-2|TRBD1
CASSGTGARGHYGYTF
TGTGCCAGCAGTGGGACAGGGGCCAGGGGCCACTATGGCTACACCTTC
>TRBV7-8|-|TRBJ1-5|TRBD1
CASSIYRGVEPQHF
TGTGCCAGCAGCATATACAGGGGCGTGGAGCCCCAGCATTTT
>TRBV4-2|-|TRBJ1-5|-
CASSQEPLREAKQPQHF
TGTGCCAGCAGCCAAGAGCCCCTCCGGGAAGCAAAACAGCCCCAGCATTTT
>TRBV6-5|-|TRBJ1-1|-
CASSYSGMNTEAFF
TGTGCCAGCAGTTACTCAGGGATGAACACTGAAGCTTTCTTT
>TRBV5-4|-|TRBJ2-3|TRBD2
CASSLPLAGVSTDTQYF
TGTGCCAGCAGCTTGCCCCTAGCGGGAGTTAGCACAGATACGCAGTATTTT
>TRBV30|-|TRBJ2-3|-
CAWRGLSTDTQYF
TGTGCCTGGAGAGGTCTGAGCACAGATACGCAGTATTTT
>TRBV9|-|TRBJ2-1|-
CASSVEGGPLKFYNEQFF
TGTGCCAGCAGCGTAGAAGGAGGCCCTCTCAAATTCTACAATGAGCAGTTCTTC
>TRBV7-9|once|TRBJ2-7|-
CASSRQNYEQYF
TGTGCCAGCAGTCGCCAAAACTACGAGCAGTACTTC
>TRBV7-9|-|TRBJ1-2|-
CASRNRYGYTF
TGTGCCAGCAGGAACCGGTATGGCTACACCTTC
>TRBV4-2|-|TRBJ2-1|TRBD2
CASSQGTPGLERGQQFF
TGTGCCAGCAGCCAAGGTACCCCGGGACTAGAGAGAGGACAACAGTTCTTC
>TRBV28|-|TRBJ2-7|TRBD2
CASSRTSTTTQQYF
TGTGCCAGCAGCAGGACTAGCACTACTACCCAGCAGTACTTC
>TRBV5-1|once|TRBJ1-2|-
CASSSQARGVRGYTF
TGCGCCAGCAGCTCCCAAGCCCGGGGGGTTCGTGGCTACACCTTC
>TRBV7-2|-|TRBJ2-7|TRBD2
CASSLGASGSGEQYF
TGTGCCAGCAGCTTAGGGGCTAGCGGGAGTGGGGAGCAGTACTTC
>TRBV18|few|TRBJ2-7|TRBD1
CASSLGQDYEQYF
TGTGCCAGCTCGTTGGGACAGGACTACGAGCAGTACTTC
>TRBV6-5|once|TRBJ2-5|-
CASSPSGGQETQYF
TGTGCCAGCAGCCCATCTGGCGGCCAAGAGACCCAGTACTTC
>TRBV19|-|TRBJ2-2|TRBD2
CASSIGQGGAGELFF
TGTGCCAGTAGTATCGGCCAGGGAGGGGCCGGGGAGCTGTTTTTT
>TRBV6-6|-|TRBJ1-4|-
CASSDSFRIELFF
TGTGCCAGCAGCGACTCCTTTCGGATCGAACTGTTTTTT
>TRBV7-3|once|TRBJ1-1|TRBD1
CASSLQGATPEAFF
TGTGCCAGCAGCTTACAGGGGGCAACTCCCGAAGCTTTCTTT
>TRBV5-4|-|TRBJ1-2|-
CASSLMRGWDYGYTF
TGTGCCAGCAGCTTGATGAGGGGGTGGGACTATGGCTACACCTTC
>TRBV9|once|TRBJ1-2|-
CASKFPVGHKQCGYTF
TGTGCCAGCAAGTTCCCTGTGGGACACAAACAATGTGGCTACACCTTC
>TRBV5-4|-|TRBJ1-1|-
CASSIRQRIDTEAFF
TGTGCCAGCAGCATACGACAGAGAATAGACACTGAAGCTTTCTTT
>TRBV9|-|TRBJ2-3|-
CASSVDGGTDTQYF
TGTGCCAGCAGCGTAGACGGGGGTACAGATACGCAGTATTTT
>TRBV6-4|-|TRBJ2-5|TRBD1
CASSDSRSTGGKETQYF
TGTGCCAGCAGTGACTCGAGGAGCACAGGGGGAAAAGAGACCCAGTACTTC
>TRBV7-2|-|TRBJ2-7|TRBD2
CASSLGSAGGSSYEQYF
TGTGCCAGCAGCTTAGGGTCTGCGGGGGGGAGCTCCTACGAGCAGTACTTC
>TRBV7-8|-|TRBJ1-5|-
CASSLTDSNQPQHF
TGTGCCAGCAGCTTAACGGATAGCAATCAGCCCCAGCATTTT
>TRBV5-1|-|TRBJ2-3|-
CASSLSGTDTQYF
TGCGCCAGCAGCTTGTCGGGCACAGATACGCAGTATTTT
>TRBV28|-|TRBJ2-7|TRBD1
CASSTGGTGGSEQYF
TGTGCCAGCTCTACCGGAGGGACAGGGGGGAGCGAGCAGTACTTC
>TRBV4-1|-|TRBJ2-5|-
CASSQARAQETQYF
TGCGCCAGCAGCCAAGCACGGGCGCAAGAGACCCAGTACTTC
>TRBV7-9|-|TRBJ2-1|-
CASSPGTLRSLKGNEQFF
TGTGCCAGCAGCCCAGGGACCCTCAGGAGCCTCAAAGGCAATGAGCAGTTCTTC
>TRBV18|-|TRBJ1-2|-
CASSPVRQENYGYTF
TGTGCCAGCTCACCAGTTAGACAGGAGAACTATGGCTACACCTTC
>TRBV6-5|-|TRBJ1-5|TRBD1
CASSPDRVGNQPQHF
TGTGCCAGCAGCCCGGACAGGGTCGGAAATCAGCCCCAGCATTTT
>TRBV6-6|-|TRBJ2-5|-
CASQPDEQETQYF
TGTGCCAGCCAACCGGACGAACAAGAGACCCAGTACTTC